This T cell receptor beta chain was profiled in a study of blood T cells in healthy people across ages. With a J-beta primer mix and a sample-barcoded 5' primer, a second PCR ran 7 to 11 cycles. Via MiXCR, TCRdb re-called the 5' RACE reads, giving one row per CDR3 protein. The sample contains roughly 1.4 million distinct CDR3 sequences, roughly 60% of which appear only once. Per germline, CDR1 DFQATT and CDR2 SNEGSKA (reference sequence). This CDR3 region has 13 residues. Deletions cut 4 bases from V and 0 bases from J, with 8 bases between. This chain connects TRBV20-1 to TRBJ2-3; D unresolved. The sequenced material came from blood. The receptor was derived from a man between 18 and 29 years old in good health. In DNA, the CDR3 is TGCAGTGCTACGGCGATGAGCACAGATACGCAGTATTTT. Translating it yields CSATAMSTDTQYF.